This T cell receptor (beta chain) was retrieved from a study of PD-L1 blockade in urothelial cancer. Study-level background: About 85% of the roughly 29 patients comprised males who had bladder-origin urothelial cancer.

Time point of the sample: pretreatment peripheral blood. Patients suffered from locally advanced or metastatic urothelial carcinoma. Only in-frame clones appear in the TCRdb table, and some are missing; sequencing was by immunoSEQ multiplex PCR. The table includes tens of thousands of clones, about 86% detected once. V was clipped by 1 base and J by 5 bases, with 7 bases between them. CDR3 size: 13 residues. The germline V gene has CDR1 SGHRS and CDR2 YFSETQ. The chain has TRBV5-1 and TRBJ2-1; D is unclear. The specimen comprised PBMCs, sampled around atezolizumab (anti-PD-L1) treatment. This TCR came from a man aged 55 to 70 with urothelial cancer. CDR3 amino acids: CASSLNTNNEQFF. The CDR3 bases are TGCGCCAGCAGCTTGAACACGAACAATGAGCAGTTCTTC.